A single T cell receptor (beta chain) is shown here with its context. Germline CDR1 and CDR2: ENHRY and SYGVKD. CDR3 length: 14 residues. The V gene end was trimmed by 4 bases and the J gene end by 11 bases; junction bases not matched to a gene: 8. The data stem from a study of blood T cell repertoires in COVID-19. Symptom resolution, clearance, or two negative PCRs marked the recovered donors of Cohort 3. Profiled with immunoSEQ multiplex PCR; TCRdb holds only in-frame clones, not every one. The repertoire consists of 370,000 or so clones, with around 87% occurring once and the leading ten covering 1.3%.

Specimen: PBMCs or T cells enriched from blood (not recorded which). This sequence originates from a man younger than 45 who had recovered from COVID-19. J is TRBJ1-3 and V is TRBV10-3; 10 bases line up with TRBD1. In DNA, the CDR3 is TGTGCCATCAGTGTTGGGACAGGGGTAAGCGCCATATATTTT. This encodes CAISVGTGVSAIYF.